Following are 7 T cell receptor beta chains from one sample sequenced in a study of response to subunit inactivated influenza vaccine. Each CDR3 protein gets one entry after TCRdb re-called the RT-PCR reads with MiXCR. Seen here are approximately 500,000 distinct CDR3 sequences, roughly 25% observed once, and the top ten hold 2.5% to 3.5%. This same sample was also taken into another study, of T cells expressing NK-cell markers. According to that study: UMIs accompanied the 5'RACE template switching by which TCR beta cDNA was made.

Material: CD4+ T cells sorted from PBMCs, obtained 11 to 12 days after vaccination. The receptors here all came from a man aged 50 to 59 who received an inactivated influenza vaccine.

V is TRBV6-1 and J is TRBJ2-1; D may match TRBD1 or TRBD2 (5 bases each). Germline loops: CDR1 MNHNS, CDR2 SASEGT. Trimming left V 4 bases short and J 4 bases short, with 11 bases between. This CDR3 has 14 amino acids. The CDR3 is CASSVRGPYNEQFF. CDR3 bases: TGTGCCAGCAGTGTCCGGGGCCCTTACAATGAGCAGTTCTTC.

This clonotype was observed a few times. The chain couples TRBV28 to TRBJ2-1; 9 bases line up with TRBD1. This CDR3 region has 17 residues. Germline CDR1 and CDR2: MDHEN and SYDVKM. The trim removed 5 bases at V and 1 base at J, leaving 9 bases unmatched. This CDR3 is CASSPHGGTGSYNEQFF. The CDR3 DNA reads TGTGCCAGCAGTCCCCACGGGGGGACAGGGTCCTACAATGAGCAGTTCTTC.

The V call is TRBV6-5, the J call TRBJ1-4; D perhaps matches TRBD1 (5 bases). V shed 2 bases and J shed 5 bases, with 12 bases lying between them. Germline CDR1 MNHEY, CDR2 SVGAGI. The CDR3 contains 15 residues. The CDR3 here is CASSYRPGKNEKLFF. The CDR3 nucleotides read TGTGCCAGCAGTTACCGACCAGGGAAAAATGAAAAACTGTTTTTT.

The chain combines TRBV7-8 with TRBJ2-7; D ambiguous. CDR1 is SGHVS, CDR2 FQNEAQ, per germline. The ends were cut back, 1 base at V and 6 bases at J, with 10 bases in the middle. This CDR3 spans 13 amino acids. CDR3 loop: CASSLVWPGEQYF. In DNA, the CDR3 is TGTGCCAGCAGCTTAGTTTGGCCAGGCGAGCAGTACTTC.

The chain couples TRBV13 to TRBJ2-2; D ambiguous. Trimming stripped 10 bases from V and 10 bases from J, with 16 bases between. Germline V gives CDR1 PRHDT, CDR2 FYEKMQ (reference sequence). The CDR3 length is 12 residues. The DNA of the CDR3 is TGTGCCATGGGCGCCGGGCCTCCGGAGCTGTTTTTT. It specifies CAMGAGPPELFF.

CDR3 sequence (DNA): TGTGCCAGCAGCCAAGCGACAGGTGCCTACAATGAGCAGTTCTTC. The encoded protein is CASSQATGAYNEQFF. This sequence joins TRBV14 and TRBJ2-1, with D perhaps matching TRBD1 (6 bases). Germline lookup yields CDR1 SGHDN and CDR2 FVKESK. Trimming stripped 1 base from V and 2 bases from J, with 9 bases between. CDR3 length: 15 residues.

This clonotype was seen a handful of times. This chain uses TRBV7-2 with TRBJ2-1; the D gene is possibly TRBD2 (6 bases). The CDR3 consists of 16 residues. Trimming took 5 bases from V and 3 from J, leaving 17 bases between them. Looked up from germline, CDR1 is SGHTA and CDR2 is FQGNSA. CDR3 sequence (DNA): TGTGCCAGCAGCCATTCCCGTGGACTACACTACAATGAGCAGTTCTTC. Encoded protein: CASSHSRGLHYNEQFF.